The 11 T cell receptor beta chains given below trace back to one sample, sequenced in a study of T cells in Graves' hyperthyroidism and ophthalmopathy. It was RNA transcripts that yielded the amplified TCR beta CDR3 regions. The HTBI primer set served for first-round RT-PCR of the TCR CDR3. MiXCR was run by TCRdb on the multiplex PCR reads, yielding one entry per CDR3 protein. There are some 760,000 distinct CDR3 sequences in the sample; about 15% occur only once, and roughly a tenth lies in the top ten. Sequenced sample: blood. The origin of the receptors is a woman younger than 35 with Graves' hyperthyroidism.

This clonotype has only a few counts. The chain has TRBV11-2 and TRBJ2-2; D may be TRBD1 (6 bases). The V and J ends lost 6 bases and 6 bases respectively, with 17 bases between them. Germline values: CDR1 SGHAT, CDR2 FQNNGV. This CDR3 region has 15 residues. CDR3 nucleotides: TGTGCCAGCAGTAAGACAGGCCAAGGGTCCGGGGAGCTGTTTTTT. Its protein is CASSKTGQGSGELFF.

Only a few counts were recorded for this clonotype. Written as DNA, the CDR3 is TGTGCCAGCAGTTACACCCTTGGGACCGGGGAGCTGTTTTTT. Encoded protein: CASSYTLGTGELFF. This chain joins TRBV2 and TRBJ2-2; D unclear. CDR1 is SNHLY and CDR2 is FYNNEI in the germline V gene. Trimming shortened V by 5 bases and J by 5 bases, and 12 bases separated the two germline ends. The CDR3 length is 14 residues.

This chain links TRBV20-1 with TRBJ1-1, with D perhaps TRBD1 (5 bases). The V end lost 3 bases, the J end lost 1 base, and 12 bases lay between the germline ends. The length of the CDR3 is 14 residues. The germline V gene has CDR1 DFQATT and CDR2 SNEGSKA (reference sequence). The CDR3 DNA reads as TGCAGTGCTAGGCGGGGGATGCCGAACACTGAAGCTTTCTTT. It translates to CSARRGMPNTEAFF.

This sequence joins TRBV28 and TRBJ1-2; tentative D call: TRBD1 (6 bases). V was cut by 6 bases and J by 4 bases, with 18 bases left in between. This CDR3 has 15 residues. Germline V gives CDR1 MDHEN, CDR2 SYDVKM. CDR3 amino acids: CASRGPTGFLYGYTF. DNA of the CDR3: TGTGCCAGCAGGGGGCCCACAGGGTTCCTCTATGGCTACACCTTC.

This clonotype was counted at least ten times. J is TRBJ2-7 and V is TRBV2; D is perhaps TRBD1 (6 bases). The V end was cut by 11 bases, the J end by 2 bases, with 19 bases between. Germline assignment: CDR1 SNHLY and CDR2 FYNNEI. The CDR3 is 14 amino acids. CDR3 sequence reads: CAVGTSRSAYEQYF. CDR3 DNA: TGTGCCGTCGGGACATCTAGGTCCGCCTACGAGCAGTACTTC. The full variable domain, its missing parts supplied by reference TRBV2 and TRBJ2-7, is EPEVTQTPSHQVTQMGQEVILRCVPISNHLYFYWYRQILGQKVEFLVSFYNNEISEKSEIFDDQFSVERPDGSNFTLKIRSTKLEDSAMYFCAVGTSRSAYEQYFGPGTRLTVT.

The chain links TRBV9 to TRBJ2-1; D may be TRBD2 (6 bases). V was cut by 4 bases and J by 7 bases, with 24 bases left in between. The CDR3 covers 17 residues. CDR1 and CDR2 (germline): SGDLS, YYNGEE. DNA for the CDR3: TGTGCCAGCAGCCCCCCCATGACTAGGTCGGAGGTGAATGAGCAGTTCTTC. It encodes CASSPPMTRSEVNEQFF.

The chain combines TRBV9 with TRBJ1-3; 7 bases line up with TRBD1. V lost 4 bases, J lost 11 bases, and 12 bases stayed unmatched. This CDR3 has 14 residues. Germline assignment: CDR1 SGDLS and CDR2 YYNGEE. The CDR3 protein is CASSRDSLGDAIYF. The CDR3 nucleotides are TGTGCCAGCAGCCGGGACAGCCTTGGAGACGCCATATATTTT.

The V and J genes are TRBV11-2 and TRBJ2-3, with 11 bases lining up with TRBD2. After removal of 1 base from V and 10 bases from J, the junction contained 22 bases not matched to a gene. CDR1 SGHAT and CDR2 FQNNGV come from the germline V gene. The CDR3 loop spans 20 amino acids. The CDR3 loop reads CASSLAAWGKTSGRYWAQYF. For the CDR3, the DNA is TGTGCCAGCAGCTTAGCCGCTTGGGGTAAAACTAGCGGGAGATATTGGGCGCAGTATTTT.

J is TRBJ1-6 and V is TRBV7-9, with D perhaps matching TRBD1 (5 bases). The V gene lost 8 bases and the J gene lost 7 bases, with 9 bases spanning the gap. Germline CDR1 is SEHNR and CDR2 is FQNEAQ (reference sequence). The CDR3 sequence is 12 residues long. The chain's CDR3 is CASGRGNSPLHF. The CDR3 DNA is TGTGCCAGCGGAAGGGGAAATTCACCCCTCCACTTT.

This clonotype was detected a few times. The rearrangement links TRBV6-5 to TRBJ1-1; D is undetermined. Looked up from germline, CDR1 is MNHEY and CDR2 is SVGAGI. The length of the CDR3 is 13 residues. Trimming shortened V by 2 bases and J by 6 bases, and 10 bases separated the two germline ends. The CDR3 here is CASSYGQLPEAFF. The CDR3 nucleotides are TGTGCCAGCAGTTACGGTCAACTCCCTGAAGCTTTCTTT.

This clonotype has ten or more counts. J is TRBJ2-2 and V is TRBV11-2; D is perhaps TRBD2 (6 bases). The CDR3 covers 15 residues. Germline CDR1 and CDR2: SGHAT and FQNNGV. V lost 2 bases to trimming and J lost 3 bases, with 10 bases between them. The CDR3 is CASSLLAIDTGELFF. CDR3 in DNA: TGTGCCAGCAGCTTACTAGCGATTGACACCGGGGAGCTGTTTTTT.